The 21 T cell receptor beta chains below come from one sample, sequenced in a study of blood T cell repertoires in COVID-19. Sequenced by immunoSEQ multiplex PCR; TCRdb stores in-frame clones only, minus some. The repertoire includes 95,000 to 150,000 clones, more than 65% of them detected once, and approximately 25% sits in the top ten. The specimen was peripheral blood. The receptors stem from a human donor in a cohort sampled during active COVID-19.

The V gene is TRBV3-1 (or the pseudogene TRBV3-2), the J gene TRBJ1-1; perhaps TRBD1 as D (6 bases). Germline-derived CDR1 and CDR2 are LGHDT and YNNKEL (reference sequence). CDR3 length equals 17 residues. The ends were cut back, 4 bases at V and 5 bases at J, with 23 bases in the middle. The CDR3 loop reads CASSLRPGGLFRTEAFF. The CDR3 DNA is TGTGCCAGCAGCCTCAGGCCGGGGGGCCTCTTCCGGACTGAAGCTTTCTTT.

The chain is built from TRBV11-3 and TRBJ2-1; 8 nucleotides align to TRBD2. Trimming removed 0 bases from V and 1 base from J; junction bases left unmatched: 2. This CDR3 comprises 16 residues. Looked up from germline, CDR1 is SGHNT and CDR2 is YENEEA. Written as DNA, the CDR3 is TGTGCCAGCAGCTTAGATTCGGGGGGGTCCTACAATGAGCAGTTCTTC. Encoded protein: CASSLDSGGSYNEQFF.

This clone came up many times. The rearrangement joins TRBV5-6 to TRBJ2-2; D gene ambiguous. In germline, CDR1 is SGHDT, CDR2 YYEEEE. Trimming shortened V by 1 base and J by 8 bases, and 9 bases separated the two germline ends. The CDR3 is 13 residues long. Written as DNA, the CDR3 is TGTGCCAGCAGCTTGATAGCCTCTGGGGAGCTGTTTTTT. It yields the protein CASSLIASGELFF.

This clone was observed a few times. This chain joins TRBV11-3 and TRBJ1-5; perhaps TRBD1 as D (6 bases). Germline CDR1 reads SGHNT; CDR2 reads YENEEA. The CDR3 contains 14 residues. V lost 6 bases, J lost 3 bases, and 12 bases lay in between. CDR3 nucleotide sequence: TGTGCCAGCAGTCCGGACAGCCTCAATCAGCCCCAGCATTTT. Its protein product is CASSPDSLNQPQHF.

V gene TRBV29-1 combines with J gene TRBJ2-3; 8 bases are shared with TRBD1. J was trimmed by 8 bases and V by 4 bases; bases with no gene match: 5. CDR1 SQVTM and CDR2 ANQGSEA come from the germline V gene. This CDR3 is 12 amino acids long. CDR3 sequence (DNA): TGCAGCGTTGTTCAGGGGGCGAGTACGCAGTATTTT. Translated, it gives CSVVQGASTQYF.

This clone was detected once. The chain employs TRBV29-1 and TRBJ2-5; D perhaps matches TRBD1 (5 bases). The germline V gene has CDR1 SQVTM and CDR2 ANQGSEA. The CDR3 runs 13 residues. V dropped 4 bases and J dropped 4 bases, with 13 bases sitting between them. In DNA, the CDR3 is TGCAGCGTTGTTTTGTACACAGGAGAGACCCAGTACTTC. Its protein is CSVVLYTGETQYF.

The chain recombines TRBV19 with TRBJ2-3, with D unclear. Germline V CDR1 and CDR2: LNHDA, SQIVND (reference sequence). V lost 5 bases and J lost 5, with 8 bases in between. This CDR3 contains 12 residues. The DNA for the CDR3 is TGTGCCAGTAGTGCGACTGGAGATACGCAGTATTTT. It codes for CASSATGDTQYF.

The chain links TRBV7-9 to TRBJ2-1; 9 bases map to TRBD2. From germline, CDR1 is SEHNR and CDR2 FQNEAQ (reference sequence). The CDR3 length is 15 residues. J was trimmed by 5 bases and V by 4 bases; bases with no gene match: 6. The CDR3 DNA reads TGTGCCAGCAGCTCTCCCGGGACTAGCCACAATGAGCAGTTCTTC. Its protein product is CASSSPGTSHNEQFF.

This rearrangement joins TRBV28 to TRBJ1-4, with D hard to call. V lost 4 bases and J lost 8, with 8 bases in between. This CDR3 spans 12 amino acids. Germline V gene data show CDR1 as MDHEN and CDR2 as SYDVKM. CDR3 loop: CASSSMGEKLFF. The DNA of the CDR3 is TGTGCCAGCAGTTCCATGGGCGAAAAACTGTTTTTT.

In its sample, this clone was seen once. The chain joins TRBV7-3 to TRBJ2-1, with D possibly TRBD2 on 6 matching bases. V was shortened by 5 bases and J by 6 bases, with 14 bases between the two germline ends. The CDR3 has 14 residues. Germline CDR1 is SGHTA and CDR2 is FQGTGA. The CDR3 sequence is CASSAGLTANEQFF. The CDR3 nucleotides are TGTGCCAGCAGCGCCGGACTAACTGCCAATGAGCAGTTCTTC. Filled out from reference TRBV7-3 and TRBJ2-1, the complete variable domain reads GAGVSQTPSNKVTEKGKYVELRCDPISGHTALYWYRQSLGQGPEFLIYFQGTGAADDSGLPNDRFFAVRPEGSVSTLKIQRTERGDSAVYLCASSAGLTANEQFFGPGTRLTVL.

The rearrangement uses TRBV2 and TRBJ2-7; 8 bases match TRBD1. Germline loops: CDR1 SNHLY, CDR2 FYNNEI. The trim removed 1 base at V and 5 bases at J, leaving 10 bases unmatched. The CDR3 totals 16 residues. CDR3 region: CASSEEWAGGKDEQYF. The CDR3 DNA reads TGTGCCAGCAGTGAAGAGTGGGCAGGGGGCAAGGACGAGCAGTACTTC.

The chain couples TRBV6-5 to TRBJ2-3; D remains ambiguous. Germline V CDR1 and CDR2: MNHEY, SVGAGI. CDR3 length equals 15 residues. Trimming cost V 0 bases and J 3 bases, with 10 bases left between them. As DNA, the CDR3 is TGTGCCAGCAGTTACTCGAGTTCCGGTACAGATACGCAGTATTTT. Protein product: CASSYSSSGTDTQYF.

The chain employs TRBV10-3 and TRBJ2-1; 9 bases line up with TRBD1. V gave up 3 bases and J gave up 8 bases; unmatched junction bases: 8. Germline CDR1 is ENHRY and CDR2 is SYGVKD. The CDR3 loop spans 15 amino acids. The CDR3 loop is CAISEQGAEVDEQFF. CDR3 in DNA: TGTGCCATCAGTGAACAGGGGGCAGAGGTTGATGAGCAGTTCTTC.

This sequence joins TRBV2 and TRBJ2-1; 10 positions match TRBD1. The CDR3 is 14 residues long. With V trimmed by 9 bases and J by 6 bases, 8 bases remained unmatched. Germline-derived CDR1 and CDR2 are SNHLY and FYNNEI. The CDR3 DNA sequence: TGTGCCAGTGGACAGGGGGTAACAGGCAATGAGCAGTTCTTC. Amino acid sequence: CASGQGVTGNEQFF.

A word on this clone: A read error may account for a junction end that differs from germline. The V and J genes are TRBV5-1 and TRBJ1-4; 10 positions agree with TRBD1. The germline V gene has CDR1 SGHRS and CDR2 YFSETQ. The CDR3 extends over 13 amino acids. CDR3 in amino acids: CASSPGQGPVKLF. CDR3 DNA: TGCGCCAGCAGCCCGGGACAGGGGCCGGTGAAGCTATTT. Drawing the rest from reference TRBV5-1 and TRBJ1-4, the complete variable domain is KAGVTQTPRYLIKTRGQQVTLSCSPISGHRSVSWYQQTPGQGLQFLFEYFSETQRNKGNFPGRFSGRQFSNSRSEMNVSTLELGDSALYLCASSPGQGPVKLFGSGTQLSVL.

The rearrangement uses TRBV28 and TRBJ1-5, with D unresolved. The CDR3 sequence is 12 residues long. V shed 5 bases and J shed 1 base, with 3 bases lying between them. From germline, CDR1 is MDHEN and CDR2 SYDVKM. The CDR3 protein is CASSRSNQPQHF. Written as DNA, the CDR3 is TGTGCCAGCAGTCGGAGCAATCAGCCCCAGCATTTT. The complete variable domain, with remaining parts taken from reference TRBV28 and TRBJ1-5, reads DVKVTQSSRYLVKRTGEKVFLECVQDMDHENMFWYRQDPGLGLRLIYFSYDVKMKEKGDIPEGYSVSREKKERFSLILESASTNQTSMYLCASSRSNQPQHFGDGTRLSIL.

This CDR3 reads CASSYSKPGYQPQHF. Here the CDR3 DNA reads TGTGCCAGCAGTTACTCGAAGCCAGGGTATCAGCCCCAGCATTTT. V and J are TRBV6-5 and TRBJ1-5, with D perhaps matching TRBD1 (5 bases). V was clipped by 0 bases and J by 5 bases, with 11 bases between them. The germline CDR1 and CDR2 sequences are MNHEY and SVGAGI. The CDR3 sequence is 15 residues long.

The CDR3 DNA sequence: TGTGCCAGCAGCGAGGACAGGGGGCGTGAATATGGCTACACCTTC. Its protein product is CASSEDRGREYGYTF. The chain combines TRBV7-3 with TRBJ1-2; 11 bases agree with TRBD1. V gave up 5 bases and J gave up 5 bases; unmatched junction bases: 7. CDR1 SGHTA and CDR2 FQGTGA come from the germline V gene. The CDR3 totals 15 residues. The full variable domain, completed using reference TRBV7-3 and TRBJ1-2, is GAGVSQTPSNKVTEKGKYVELRCDPISGHTALYWYRQSLGQGPEFLIYFQGTGAADDSGLPNDRFFAVRPEGSVSTLKIQRTERGDSAVYLCASSEDRGREYGYTFGSGTRLTVV.

The chain joins TRBV30 to TRBJ1-6; 8 bases are shared with TRBD1. The CDR3 has 18 amino acids. Germline CDR1 reads GTSNPN; CDR2 reads SVGIG (reference sequence). Unmatched junction bases numbered 10, after V lost 3 bases and J lost 0 bases. The CDR3: CAWSEPRDRSSYNSPLHF. The DNA of the CDR3 is TGTGCCTGGAGCGAACCGAGGGACAGGAGCTCCTATAATTCACCCCTCCACTTT.

The genes are TRBV15 and TRBJ1-2; D is possibly TRBD1 (5 bases). Trimming took off 0 bases at V and 4 bases at J, with 12 bases between the two ends. The CDR3 covers 15 residues. Germline loops: CDR1 LNHNV, CDR2 YYDKDF (reference sequence). CDR3: CATSRDLAGTYGYTF. CDR3 in DNA: TGTGCCACCAGCAGAGATCTGGCGGGGACCTATGGCTACACCTTC.

The rearrangement uses TRBV5-3 and TRBJ1-2; 9 nucleotides align to TRBD1. TRBV5-3 is classed as an ORF, of uncertain function. The CDR3 runs 14 residues. V dropped 4 bases and J dropped 4; count of bases not matched to a gene: 5. This chain's CDR3 is CARSPGTGTYGYTF. Here the CDR3 DNA reads TGTGCCAGAAGCCCCGGGACAGGGACCTATGGCTACACCTTC.